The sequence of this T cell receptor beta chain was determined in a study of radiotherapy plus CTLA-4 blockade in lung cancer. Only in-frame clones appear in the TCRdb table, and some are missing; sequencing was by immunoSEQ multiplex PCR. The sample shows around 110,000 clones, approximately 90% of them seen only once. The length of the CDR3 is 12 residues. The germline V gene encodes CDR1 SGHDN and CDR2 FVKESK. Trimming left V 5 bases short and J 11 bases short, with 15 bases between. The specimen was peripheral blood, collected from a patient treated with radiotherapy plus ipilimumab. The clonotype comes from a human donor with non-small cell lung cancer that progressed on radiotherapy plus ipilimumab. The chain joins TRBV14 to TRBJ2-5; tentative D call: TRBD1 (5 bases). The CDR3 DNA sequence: TGTGCCAGCAGCATGACAGTCGGGCAGCAGTACTTC. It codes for CASSMTVGQQYF.